This TCR beta chain is from a study of monozygotic twins with inflammatory bowel disease. Study-wide results and limits: Patients received differing immunosuppressive treatments, which may have added variability to their repertoires.

Per the germline V gene, CDR1 is SGHTA and CDR2 is FQGTGA. The CDR3 extends over 13 amino acids. Note on this clonotype: Its target is unknown.

TCRdb reprocessed the 5' RACE reads and reports one entry per CDR3 protein, with no DNA. The listing contains around 370,000 distinct CDR3 sequences. This sequence joins TRBV7-3 and TRBJ2-1; the TCRdb D gene call, TRBD1, has no DNA to confirm it. This sequence was found in a human donor with ulcerative colitis or Crohn's disease, or a healthy co-twin of an affected twin (not recorded which). Sample: blood. CDR3 loop: CASSFSRGDEQFF.